One and the same sample provided the 22 T cell receptor beta chains below, sequenced in a study of CXCR3-negative and CXCR3-positive naive CD8 T cells. Through 5' RACE with UMI labels, the TRB cDNA libraries were prepared. With the 5' RACE reads reprocessed, TCRdb shows one record per CDR3 protein and no DNA. Here the sample table reports over 70,000 distinct CDR3 sequences. The sequencing sample was made of naive CXCR3- CD8+ T cells from blood. Subset reported: CD45RO-CCR7+CD27+CD95- naive CD8+ T cells lacking CXCR3 (TNR3-). The receptors originated from a human donor in good health. Some clones in this sample may be carry-over from other donors' samples.

V gene TRBV29-1 combines with J gene TRBJ1-2. Germline loops: CDR1 SQVTM, CDR2 ANQGSEA. This CDR3 contains 11 residues. The CDR3 is CSVGEVYGYTF.

V and J are TRBV7-9 and TRBJ2-1; the TCRdb D gene call, TRBD2, has no DNA to confirm it. This CDR3 is 17 amino acids long. The germline gives CDR1 SEHNR, CDR2 FQNEAQ (reference sequence). The CDR3 loop reads CASSAGTAGVSYNEQFF.

The chain employs TRBV7-9 and TRBJ2-7; no DNA is available, so the TRBD1 call from TCRdb remains unchecked. CDR3 length equals 12 residues. CDR1 is SEHNR and CDR2 is FQNEAQ in the germline V gene (reference sequence). CDR3 region: CASKGDPDEQYF.

This sequence joins TRBV21-1 and TRBJ2-1; TCRdb selects TRBD2, and the lack of DNA leaves this call unchecked. TRBV21-1 is a recognized pseudogene. The CDR3 contains 15 residues. The CDR3 loop reads CASSKGLGQRNEQFF.

This chain uses TRBV29-1 with TRBJ2-1; as DNA is missing, the TRBD1 call by TCRdb cannot be tested. Germline-derived CDR1 and CDR2 are SQVTM and ANQGSEA. CDR3 length: 14 residues. Here the CDR3 reads CSAELGQGTSEQFF.

The V call is TRBV5-4, the J call TRBJ1-1; no DNA is available, so the TRBD1 call from TCRdb remains unchecked. In germline, CDR1 is SGHNT, CDR2 YYREEE (reference sequence). The CDR3 has 14 amino acids. The chain's CDR3 is CASRTGHLNTEAFF.

V gene TRBV3-1 combines with J gene TRBJ2-7. Germline CDR1 is LGHDT and CDR2 is YNNKEL (reference sequence). The CDR3 covers 16 residues. This CDR3 reads CASSQDGYRFFYEQYF.

This CDR3 is CSVAGVTGRSPYEQYF. This sequence joins TRBV29-1 and TRBJ2-7; TCRdb outputs TRBD1, but without DNA this stays unchecked. The germline V gene has CDR1 SQVTM and CDR2 ANQGSEA. The CDR3 loop spans 16 amino acids.

The genes are TRBV12-3 or TRBV12-4 and TRBJ1-5; the D call of TRBD1 rests on TCRdb alone, since no DNA is present to check it. This CDR3 is 14 amino acids long. CDR3 protein: CASSRTGPDQPQHF.

CDR3 amino acids: CASSFPRVSGGRGANEQFF. The chain recombines TRBV7-6 with TRBJ2-1; TCRdb's D call, TRBD1, is unchecked because there is no DNA. The CDR3 loop spans 19 amino acids. Germline CDR1 SGHVS, CDR2 FNYEAQ.

V is TRBV19 and J is TRBJ2-1; TCRdb's D gene call, TRBD1, goes unchecked for lack of DNA. Germline V gene sequence: CDR1 LNHDA, CDR2 SQIVND (reference sequence). CDR3 length: 14 residues. CDR3 loop: CASKDSRSYNEQFF.

The chain couples TRBV7-6 to TRBJ2-7; TCRdb's assignment of TRBD2 cannot be checked, as there is no DNA. The germline gives CDR1 SGHVS, CDR2 FNYEAQ. The CDR3 covers 14 residues. This chain's CDR3 is CASSLEGTSYEQYF.

This chain joins TRBV29-1 and TRBJ2-1. CDR3 length: 13 residues. Germline V gene lookup returns CDR1 SQVTM and CDR2 ANQGSEA. CDR3 protein: CSVDSSGYNEQFF.

V usage is TRBV29-1 and J usage is TRBJ2-7; TCRdb designates TRBD1, a call that cannot be tested without DNA. CDR3 length equals 14 residues. Per the germline V gene, CDR1 is SQVTM and CDR2 is ANQGSEA. CDR3 residues: CSVELTGVTYEQYF.

The chain uses TRBV29-1 and TRBJ2-1; the D call of TRBD1 rests on TCRdb alone, since no DNA is present to check it. The CDR3 covers 14 residues. In germline, CDR1 is SQVTM, CDR2 ANQGSEA. This chain's CDR3 is CSVIGQGSYNEQFF.

The chain recombines TRBV29-1 with TRBJ2-2; without DNA, the TCRdb call of TRBD1 cannot be checked. Germline loops: CDR1 SQVTM, CDR2 ANQGSEA. This CDR3 is 18 amino acids long. The CDR3 is CSALGPDSAPESTGELFF.

The CDR3 loop is CASSLASSRTGNEQFF. V is TRBV11-1 and J is TRBJ2-1. Germline V gene lookup returns CDR1 SGHAT and CDR2 FQDESV (reference sequence). The CDR3 length is 16 residues. The full variable domain, in which reference TRBV11-1 and TRBJ2-1 provide the parts outside the CDR3, is EAEVAQSPRYKITEKSQAVAFWCDPISGHATLYWYRQILGQGPELLVQFQDESVVDDSQLPKDRFSAERLKGVDSTLKIQPAELGDSAMYLCASSLASSRTGNEQFFGPGTRLTVL.

J is TRBJ2-5 and V is TRBV5-4; TCRdb designates TRBD1, a call that cannot be tested without DNA. CDR1 is SGHNT, CDR2 YYREEE, per germline (reference sequence). The CDR3 contains 14 residues. The CDR3 reads CASRLGGSQETQYF.

The chain is built from TRBV29-1 and TRBJ2-3; TCRdb names TRBD1, which stays unverified in the absence of DNA. The germline V gene encodes CDR1 SQVTM and CDR2 ANQGSEA. The CDR3 has 14 amino acids. CDR3 amino acids: CSVDKEGGGGKQYF.

The chain combines TRBV29-1 with TRBJ1-1. This CDR3 spans 12 amino acids. Germline assignment: CDR1 SQVTM and CDR2 ANQGSEA. The CDR3 reads CSVGGPYTEAFF.

V gene TRBV12-3 or TRBV12-4 combines with J gene TRBJ2-7; TCRdb outputs TRBD2, but without DNA this stays unchecked. This CDR3 comprises 13 residues. The CDR3 sequence is CASRGDGLYEQYF.

The gene calls are TRBV12-3 or TRBV12-4 and TRBJ2-4; the D call of TRBD2 rests on TCRdb alone, since no DNA is present to check it. The CDR3 totals 16 residues. CDR3 sequence: CASSKTSMSAKNIQYF.